The 17 T cell receptor beta chains given below trace back to one sample, sequenced in a study of cytomegalovirus exposure and HLA in healthy donors. Only in-frame clones appear in the TCRdb table, and some are missing; sequencing was by immunoSEQ multiplex PCR. Among about 180,000 clones listed, approximately 86% were seen once. Material: PBMCs. The receptors shown here come from a man younger than 30 in good health and CMV-seropositive.

The chain links TRBV19 to TRBJ1-2, with TRBD1 matching 12 bases. The CDR3 runs to 16 residues. The J segment lost 4 bases and the V segment lost 5 bases, leaving 8 bases of the junction unmatched. CDR1 LNHDA and CDR2 SQIVND come from the germline V gene (reference sequence). The CDR3 protein is CASSRDRGPGGYGYTF. CDR3 DNA: TGTGCCAGTAGTCGGGACAGGGGGCCCGGAGGCTATGGCTACACCTTC.

The chain uses TRBV5-5 and TRBJ1-6; D is possibly TRBD1 (5 bases). Germline CDR1 SGHKS, CDR2 YYEKEE (reference sequence). The CDR3 sequence is 17 residues long. V shed 0 bases and J shed 7 bases, with 17 bases lying between them. Written as DNA, the CDR3 is TGTGCCAGCAGCTTGGGAAGCCTCAGGGTTCTAAATTCACCCCTCCACTTT. Translating it yields CASSLGSLRVLNSPLHF.

The V call is TRBV5-1, the J call TRBJ2-5; possible D gene TRBD2, 5 bases. Germline CDR1 is SGHRS and CDR2 is YFSETQ. V gave up 0 bases and J gave up 2 bases, with 5 bases separating them. This CDR3 comprises 13 residues. The CDR3 DNA reads TGCGCCAGCAGCTTGGGGACTCAAGAGACCCAGTACTTC. Protein sequence: CASSLGTQETQYF.

The gene calls are TRBV7-6 and TRBJ2-1; 8 bases line up with TRBD1. The CDR3 extends over 16 amino acids. Germline V lookup: CDR1 SGHVS, CDR2 FNYEAQ. V gave up 5 bases and J gave up 4 bases; unmatched junction bases: 10. The CDR3 DNA follows: TGTGCCAGCAGCCCACGGGACAGGTCTGAATACAATGAGCAGTTCTTC. The encoded protein is CASSPRDRSEYNEQFF.

The chain recombines TRBV5-8 with TRBJ2-3; tentative D call: TRBD2 (6 bases). Per germline, CDR1 SGHTS and CDR2 YDEGEE. Trimming left V 4 bases short and J 2 bases short, with 17 bases between. The CDR3 runs 16 residues. The DNA for the CDR3 is TGTGCCAGCAGCCAGGATATAGCGGCTCCCACAGATACGCAGTATTTT. Amino acid sequence: CASSQDIAAPTDTQYF.

The chain joins TRBV19 to TRBJ2-3, with TRBD2 as a possible D gene (7 bases). V lost 7 bases and J 2 bases, leaving 13 bases between the germline ends. CDR3 length: 14 amino acids. Germline lookup yields CDR1 LNHDA and CDR2 SQIVND (reference sequence). CDR3 bases: TGTGCCAGTATAGGGGGGGGGCCCACAGATACGCAGTATTTT. Translation: CASIGGGPTDTQYF.

For the CDR3, the DNA is TGTGCCAGCAGCTCCGGGACTAGCGGGAGATTTTGGCAAGAGACCCAGTACTTC. Translation: CASSSGTSGRFWQETQYF. The rearrangement links TRBV7-9 to TRBJ2-5; TRBD2 agrees at 14 bases. The length of the CDR3 is 18 residues. J gave up 2 bases and V 4 bases, and 9 bases lay outside the gene matches. CDR1 is SEHNR, CDR2 FQNEAQ, per germline (reference sequence).

The CDR3 DNA follows: TGTGCCAGTAGTATAGATAGGGGACAGGGGACCAACGAGCAGTACTTC. Translated: CASSIDRGQGTNEQYF. This sequence joins TRBV19 and TRBJ2-7; 10 bases line up with TRBD1. The CDR3 length is 16 residues. CDR1 and CDR2 from the germline V gene are LNHDA and SQIVND (reference sequence). Trimming removed 0 bases from V and 5 bases from J; junction bases left unmatched: 7.

The CDR3 sequence: CATSKTGDYGYTF. In DNA form, the CDR3 reads TGTGCCACCAGCAAGACAGGGGACTATGGCTACACCTTC. V is TRBV15 and J is TRBJ1-2, with 8 bases aligning to TRBD1. The V segment lost 4 bases and the J segment 3 bases; nucleotides outside the gene matches: 1. The CDR3 is 13 amino acids. Germline CDR1 is LNHNV and CDR2 is YYDKDF (reference sequence).

This chain joins TRBV5-6 and TRBJ2-2; D uncertain. The V end was cut by 3 bases, the J end by 5 bases, with 5 bases between. The V gene's germline CDR1 is SGHDT and CDR2 YYEEEE. This CDR3 spans 12 amino acids. CDR3: CASSSQTGELFF. The CDR3 DNA is TGTGCCAGCAGCTCCCAAACCGGGGAGCTGTTTTTT.

This chain connects TRBV7-2 to TRBJ2-7, with D possibly TRBD1 on 5 matching bases. Trimming removed 4 bases at V and 3 bases at J, with 7 bases between. Germline CDR1 reads SGHTA; CDR2 reads FQGNSA. This CDR3 region has 12 residues. The CDR3 protein is CASSSGFYEQYF. The CDR3 bases are TGTGCCAGCAGCTCAGGGTTCTACGAGCAGTACTTC.

The CDR3 DNA reads as TGTGCCAGCAGCCTGGAGGCGGTCGGGGAGCTGTTTTTT. It translates to CASSLEAVGELFF. The rearrangement links TRBV7-2 to TRBJ2-2, with D possibly being TRBD2 (5 bases). Germline CDR1 and CDR2: SGHTA and FQGNSA. The CDR3 runs 13 residues. Between the trimmed V and J ends, which lost 5 bases and 7 bases, there was a span of 11 bases. Full variable domain (remainder filled in from reference TRBV7-2 and TRBJ2-2): GAGVSQSPSNKVTEKGKDVELRCDPISGHTALYWYRQSLGQGLEFLIYFQGNSAPDKSGLPSDRFSAERTGGSVSTLTIQRTQQEDSAVYLCASSLEAVGELFFGEGSRLTVL.

V and J are TRBV6-4 and TRBJ1-1; D unclear. Deletions cut 3 bases from V and 1 base from J, with 6 bases between. Per the germline V gene, CDR1 is MRHNA and CDR2 is SNTAGT. The CDR3 is made up of 13 amino acids. CDR3 region: CASSERGNTEAFF. The CDR3 DNA reads TGTGCCAGCAGTGAGCGGGGGAACACTGAAGCTTTCTTT.

This clone was detected only once. This sequence joins TRBV9 and TRBJ1-4; a weak D match, TRBD1 (5 bases). V was clipped by 4 bases and J by 5 bases, with 15 bases between them. This CDR3 contains 15 residues. Germline loops: CDR1 SGDLS, CDR2 YYNGEE. CDR3 residues: CASSLSVRGNEKLFF. The CDR3 nucleotides are TGTGCCAGCAGCCTCTCGGTCCGGGGGAATGAAAAACTGTTTTTT.

The chain links TRBV2 to TRBJ2-7, with 10 bases matching TRBD2. Germline lookup yields CDR1 SNHLY and CDR2 FYNNEI. Trimming took 0 bases from V and 7 from J; bases not matched to a gene: 12. This CDR3 comprises 17 residues. The CDR3 sequence: CASSEALLLAGEREQYF. In nucleotides, the CDR3 is TGTGCCAGCAGTGAAGCCTTGCTCCTAGCGGGAGAAAGGGAGCAGTACTTC. The whole variable domain, filled in from reference TRBV2 and TRBJ2-7, reads EPEVTQTPSHQVTQMGQEVILRCVPISNHLYFYWYRQILGQKVEFLVSFYNNEISEKSEIFDDQFSVERPDGSNFTLKIRSTKLEDSAMYFCASSEALLLAGEREQYFGPGTRLTVT.

The chain joins TRBV2 to TRBJ2-7; weak D call: TRBD2 (7 bases). This CDR3 contains 15 residues. Germline lookup yields CDR1 SNHLY and CDR2 FYNNEI. Between the trimmed V and J ends, which lost 5 bases and 6 bases, there was a span of 20 bases. The CDR3 DNA follows: TGTGCCAGCAGTACGGTGGCCCGGGGGGCGGTCGAGCAGTACTTC. It encodes CASSTVARGAVEQYF.

This clone was observed a few times. DNA of the CDR3: TGTGCCAGCAGCGCAGGGTTGACTAATGAAAAACTGTTTTTT. This translates into CASSAGLTNEKLFF. The V call is TRBV7-2, the J call TRBJ1-4; weak D call: TRBD1 (5 bases). Trimming cost V 5 bases and J 2 bases, with 9 bases left between them. CDR1 is SGHTA, CDR2 FQGNSA, per germline. The CDR3 has 14 residues.